Listed below are T cell receptor beta chains from one sample, sequenced in a study of shared clonotypes between healthy human individuals. Sequencing was performed with immunoSEQ multiplex PCR; in TCRdb, only in-frame clones are kept and a portion is missing. The sample has over 2 million clones, 92% seen once. Material for sequencing was naive CD4+ T cells from PBMCs. The receptors here all came from a young man in good health. Some clones in this sample may be carry-over from other donors' samples. Each CDR3 is given with its conserved first and last residue. D genes are given only for firm matches.

d_call	v_call	j_call	cdr3_aa	cdr3_nt
NA	TRBV7-3	TRBJ2-3	CASSPLRGTDTQYF	TGTGCCAGCAGCCCACTCAGGGGCACAGATACGCAGTATTTT
NA	TRBV27	TRBJ2-1	CASRSYNEQFF	TGTGCCAGCAGGTCCTACAATGAGCAGTTCTTC
NA	TRBV19	TRBJ2-7	CASSNLKGQVYEQYF	TGTGCCAGTAGTAACCTAAAGGGACAAGTGTACGAGCAGTACTTC
NA	TRBV19	TRBJ1-2	CASSPLPNYGYTF	TGTGCCAGTAGTCCTCTCCCTAACTATGGCTACACCTTC
NA	TRBV27	TRBJ2-3	CASSWNRPQGSGTDTQYF	TGTGCCAGCAGTTGGAATCGGCCTCAGGGCTCCGGCACAGATACGCAGTATTTT
NA	TRBV4-1	TRBJ2-7	CASSQVRNEQYF	TGCGCCAGCAGCCAAGTTCGGAACGAGCAGTACTTC
NA	TRBV2	TRBJ2-2	CASSENGGTGELFF	TGTGCCAGCAGTGAAAATGGGGGGACCGGGGAGCTGTTTTTT
TRBD1	TRBV5-8	TRBJ1-4	CASSLGGQAFLLDEKLFF	TGTGCCAGCAGCTTGGGTGGACAGGCATTCCTCCTTGATGAAAAACTGTTTTTT
NA	TRBV14	TRBJ2-7	CASSQVTYEQYF	TGTGCCAGCAGCCAAGTTACCTACGAGCAGTACTTC
NA	TRBV6-6	TRBJ2-7	CASRSRNEQYF	TGTGCCAGCAGATCACGGAACGAGCAGTACTTC
NA	TRBV29-1	TRBJ2-5	CSVVVHQETQYF	TGCAGCGTTGTGGTCCACCAAGAGACCCAGTACTTC
NA	TRBV18	TRBJ2-1	CASSPGQSHEQFF	TGTGCCAGCTCACCAGGACAGTCCCATGAGCAGTTCTTC
NA	TRBV5-1	TRBJ1-3	CASSLGRAGNTIYF	TGCGCCAGCAGCTTGGGCAGGGCTGGAAACACCATATATTTT
TRBD1	TRBV28	TRBJ1-2	CASWGQGRLDYGYTF	TGTGCCAGCTGGGGACAGGGAAGGCTAGACTATGGCTACACCTTC
TRBD1	TRBV6-6	TRBJ2-7	CASSPGQLSFEQYF	TGTGCCAGCAGTCCGGGACAGCTCTCTTTCGAGCAGTACTTC
TRBD2	TRBV9	TRBJ2-7	CASSGRAGGPDEQYF	TGTGCCAGCAGCGGAAGGGCGGGAGGGCCGGATGAGCAGTACTTC
TRBD1	TRBV6-5	TRBJ1-2	CASSSIPTGGGGYTF	TGTGCCAGCAGCTCCATCCCGACAGGGGGCGGGGGCTACACCTTC
NA	TRBV5-1	TRBJ2-5	CASSPGQPYQETQYF	TGCGCCAGCAGTCCCGGACAGCCGTACCAAGAGACCCAGTACTTC
NA	TRBV5-1	TRBJ2-1	CASSQTVIDSYNEQFF	TGCGCCAGCAGCCAAACAGTAATCGACTCCTACAATGAGCAGTTCTTC
NA	TRBV7-3	TRBJ2-3	CASSLYGGSSTDTQYF	TGTGCCAGCAGCTTATATGGGGGCTCTAGCACAGATACGCAGTATTTT